This paragraph covers one T cell receptor beta chain sequence. The data originate from a study of blood T cell repertoires in COVID-19. Study at large: Some COVID-19 samples were acute and others convalescent; all came from the United States, Italy and Spain.

Cohort placement rested on clinical history that participants reported themselves. Repertoires were generated with immunoSEQ multiplex PCR, while TCRdb's copy carries only in-frame clones and drops some. The table shows about 180,000 clones, with roughly 86% occurring only once. The clonotype was recovered from a woman in her twenties or thirties who had recovered from COVID-19. The specimen was PBMCs or T cells enriched from blood (not recorded which).

The chain's CDR3 is CASSSDSSGANVLTF. The CDR3 nucleotides are TGTGCCAGCAGTTCGGACTCCTCTGGGGCCAACGTCCTGACTTTC. The V gene is TRBV6-2 or TRBV6-3, the J gene TRBJ2-6, with D maybe TRBD2 (5 bases). CDR1 MNHEY and CDR2 SVGEGT come from the germline V gene. V dropped 4 bases and J dropped 0 bases, with 7 bases sitting between them. The CDR3 consists of 15 residues.